The 28 T cell receptor beta chains reported below all come from one sample, sequenced in a study of siplizumab effects on memory and regulatory T cells. Repertoires were generated with immunoSEQ multiplex PCR, while TCRdb's copy carries only in-frame clones and drops some. The table includes tens of thousands of clones, more than 80% detected once. Sequenced: CD8+ T cells sorted from blood. The receptors originated from a human donor in good health.

The genes are TRBV27 and TRBJ2-7; weak D call: TRBD2 (5 bases). V lost 5 bases, J lost 0 bases, and 8 bases lay in between. The CDR3 length is 13 residues. Germline values: CDR1 MNHEY, CDR2 SMNVEV (reference sequence). The CDR3 loop reads CASSPGDSYEQYF. The CDR3 bases are TGTGCCAGCAGTCCCGGGGACTCCTACGAGCAGTACTTC.

The V gene is TRBV30, the J gene TRBJ1-1; D is ambiguous. Between the trimmed V and J ends, which lost 0 bases and 5 bases, there was a span of 10 bases. The CDR3 runs to 13 residues. CDR1 is GTSNPN, CDR2 SVGIG, per germline (reference sequence). CDR3 in amino acids: CAWSVSYGTEAFF. CDR3 coding DNA: TGTGCCTGGAGTGTATCGTACGGAACTGAAGCTTTCTTT.

This clone was counted between two and nine times. Other nucleotide sequences from this sample produce the same CDR3. The chain couples TRBV27 to TRBJ1-1; a weak D match, TRBD1 (5 bases). Trimming pared 2 bases from V and 4 bases from J, leaving 14 bases between. The CDR3 runs 15 residues. Germline loops: CDR1 MNHEY, CDR2 SMNVEV (reference sequence). CDR3 protein: CASSLSPGLGTEAFF. The CDR3 bases are TGTGCCAGCAGTTTAAGTCCAGGGTTGGGCACTGAAGCTTTCTTT.

The rearrangement links TRBV10-1 to TRBJ2-6, with TRBD1 as a possible D gene (6 bases). There are 15 residues in the CDR3. Germline V gene data show CDR1 as WNHNN and CDR2 as SYGVQD (reference sequence). The ends were cut back, 5 bases at V and 2 bases at J, with 10 bases in the middle. This CDR3 is CASSPDRPGANVLTF. For the CDR3, the DNA is TGCGCCAGCAGTCCTGACAGGCCTGGGGCCAACGTCCTGACTTTC.

The chain recombines TRBV6-5 with TRBJ1-3; D possibly corresponds to TRBD1 (5 bases). V was cut by 6 bases and J by 0 bases, with 12 bases left in between. The CDR3 has 15 amino acids. The germline gives CDR1 MNHEY, CDR2 SVGAGI. The CDR3 spells CASSWDGSSGNTIYF. Here the CDR3 DNA reads TGTGCCAGCAGCTGGGACGGTAGCTCTGGAAACACCATATATTTT.

V is TRBV19 and J is TRBJ1-2; no clear D. Germline CDR1 reads LNHDA; CDR2 reads SQIVND (reference sequence). The V gene lost 5 bases and the J gene lost 5 bases, with 12 bases spanning the gap. The CDR3 runs 13 residues. CDR3 nucleotide sequence: TGTGCCAGTAGTTCTCCTTTGGAATATGGCTACACCTTC. Residues: CASSSPLEYGYTF.

The genes are TRBV7-9 and TRBJ2-1; D is perhaps TRBD2 (6 bases). The V end was cut by 8 bases, the J end by 5 bases, with 13 bases between. This CDR3 has 13 amino acids. Germline V gives CDR1 SEHNR, CDR2 FQNEAQ (reference sequence). The DNA of the CDR3 is TGTGCCAGCTCGGGGGTCGCAGACAATGAGCAGTTCTTC. It translates to CASSGVADNEQFF.

The chain carries TRBV21-1 and TRBJ2-3; the D call in the table, TRBD2, was not verified against the DNA. TRBV21-1 is marked as a pseudogene. This CDR3 contains 12 residues. CDR3 amino acids: CASTKAVYTQYF. The CDR3 DNA reads as TGTGCCAGCACCAAAGCCGTGTATACGCAGTATTTT.

The CDR3 loop is CASSPLGTRETQYF. The CDR3 nucleotides are TGTGCCAGCAGCCCGCTCGGGACTCGGGAGACCCAGTACTTC. The gene calls are TRBV7-3 and TRBJ2-5, with a possible D match to TRBD2 (6 bases). Germline V gene data show CDR1 as SGHTA and CDR2 as FQGTGA. The CDR3 extends over 14 amino acids. Trimming left V 5 bases short and J 5 bases short, with 15 bases between.

V gene TRBV28 combines with J gene TRBJ2-7; D uncertain. This CDR3 has 13 amino acids. The V and J ends lost 6 bases and 3 bases respectively, with 12 bases between them. Germline CDR1 is MDHEN and CDR2 is SYDVKM. DNA of the CDR3: TGTGCCAGCAGCCTGGGCGGCCTCTACGAGCAGTACTTC. The encoded protein is CASSLGGLYEQYF.

This clone was picked up one time. The chain uses TRBV7-9 and TRBJ2-5; D tentatively fits TRBD1 or TRBD2 (5 bases each). Trimming shortened V by 5 bases and J by 5 bases, and 18 bases separated the two germline ends. The length of the CDR3 is 15 residues. Germline lookup yields CDR1 SEHNR and CDR2 FQNEAQ (reference sequence). In DNA, the CDR3 is TGTGCCAGCAGCCCCACCGGGACCAACCGGGAGACCCAGTACTTC. Protein product: CASSPTGTNRETQYF. Filled out from reference TRBV7-9 and TRBJ2-5, the complete variable domain reads DTGVSQNPRHKITKRGQNVTFRCDPISEHNRLYWYRQTLGQGPEFLTYFQNEAQLEKSRLLSDRFSAERPKGSFSTLEIQRTEQGDSAMYLCASSPTGTNRETQYFGPGTRLLVL.

This clone was seen once. The chain carries TRBV7-8 and TRBJ2-3; a weak D match, TRBD1 (6 bases). This CDR3 contains 16 residues. CDR1 and CDR2 (germline): SGHVS, FQNEAQ. V was clipped by 4 bases and J by 0 bases, with 14 bases between them. CDR3 protein: CASSSNRVMSTDTQYF. As DNA, the CDR3 is TGTGCCAGCAGCTCCAACAGGGTGATGAGCACAGATACGCAGTATTTT.

The rearrangement joins TRBV11-2 to TRBJ2-3; 15 nucleotides match TRBD2. The V gene's germline CDR1 is SGHAT and CDR2 FQNNGV. J gave up 7 bases and V 5 bases, and 7 bases lay outside the gene matches. CDR3 length: 16 amino acids. CDR3 sequence (DNA): TGTGCCAGCAGCATCGGACTAGCGGGAGGGCGTCATACGCAGTATTTT. It is translated as CASSIGLAGGRHTQYF.

V usage is TRBV5-6 and J usage is TRBJ1-3; D is unresolved. The CDR3 totals 14 residues. Germline V gives CDR1 SGHDT, CDR2 YYEEEE. The V end lost 0 bases, the J end lost 8 bases, and 12 bases lay between the germline ends. CDR3 sequence: CASSLGPPVDTIYF. The CDR3 DNA reads TGTGCCAGCAGCTTGGGACCTCCGGTAGACACCATATATTTT.

A word on this clone: The junction and the germline gene differ at one end; a read error may be behind it. V and J are TRBV7-7 and TRBJ2-3; no clear D. In germline, CDR1 is SSHAT, CDR2 FNYEAQ (reference sequence). This CDR3 comprises 14 residues. In nucleotides, the CDR3 is TGTGCTAGCAGCTTAGGTCCCTACGCAGATACGCAGTATTTT. Translating gives CASSLGPYADTQYF.

The chain combines TRBV6-1 with TRBJ2-1, with 8 nucleotides matching TRBD2. From germline, CDR1 is MNHNS and CDR2 SASEGT. Germline trimming cut 6 bases from V and 2 bases from J; bases unmatched to any gene: 6. CDR3 size: 15 residues. In DNA form, the CDR3 reads TGTGCCAGCAGGGGGCTAGCGGGTGCCTACAATGAGCAGTTCTTC. Amino acid sequence: CASRGLAGAYNEQFF.

This chain connects TRBV27 to TRBJ1-1; D perhaps matches TRBD1 (6 bases). The CDR3 has 16 amino acids. V gave up 2 bases and J gave up 4 bases, with 17 bases separating them. Germline V gene lookup returns CDR1 MNHEY and CDR2 SMNVEV (reference sequence). CDR3 residues: CASSLEGTGSLTEAFF. DNA for the CDR3: TGTGCCAGCAGTTTAGAAGGTACAGGGTCCCTCACTGAAGCTTTCTTT.

The chain employs TRBV18 and TRBJ2-3, with 12 bases fitting TRBD2. V was clipped by 2 bases and J by 4 bases; unmatched bases: 13. The germline CDR1 and CDR2 sequences are KGHSH and LQKENI. The CDR3 sequence is 19 residues long. This chain's CDR3 is CASSPTGRRLAGEADTQYF. The CDR3 DNA reads TGTGCCAGCTCACCAACAGGGCGTAGACTAGCGGGAGAGGCAGATACGCAGTATTTT.

V is TRBV7-3 and J is TRBJ2-3; the D is unclear. The CDR3 extends over 13 amino acids. Germline lookup yields CDR1 SGHTA and CDR2 FQGTGA. V shed 5 bases and J shed 5 bases, with 11 bases lying between them. This chain's CDR3 is CASSEGLKDTQYF. The CDR3 DNA is TGTGCCAGCAGCGAAGGGCTTAAAGATACGCAGTATTTT.

The V call is TRBV5-6, the J call TRBJ2-7; D ambiguous. The CDR3 has 14 amino acids. V lost 4 bases and J 0 bases, leaving 11 bases between the germline ends. Germline assignment: CDR1 SGHDT and CDR2 YYEEEE. CDR3 protein: CASSQDQNSYEQYF. The CDR3 DNA sequence: TGTGCCAGCAGCCAGGACCAAAACTCCTACGAGCAGTACTTC.

CDR3 bases: TGTGCCAGCAGTTCCCCCAGGGTAGGCTATGGCTACACCTTC. Protein: CASSSPRVGYGYTF. The rearrangement uses TRBV28 and TRBJ1-2, with D maybe TRBD1 (5 bases). V was shortened by 4 bases and J by 4 bases, with 13 bases between the two germline ends. Germline V gives CDR1 MDHEN, CDR2 SYDVKM. The length of the CDR3 is 14 residues.

The chain combines TRBV29-1 with TRBJ1-1; 7 bases are shared with TRBD1. The CDR3 has 15 residues. Trimming at V came to 7 bases and at J to 5 bases, leaving 16 bases not matched to a gene. Germline V gene sequence: CDR1 SQVTM, CDR2 ANQGSEA. Here the CDR3 DNA reads TGCAGCGGGGAATATGAAGGGGGCGGTGGTACTGAAGCTTTCTTT. Translated, it gives CSGEYEGGGGTEAFF.

The chain couples TRBV28 to TRBJ2-7; possibly TRBD1 for D (6 bases). CDR3 length: 14 residues. Germline assignment: CDR1 MDHEN and CDR2 SYDVKM. The germline V and J ends were trimmed by 2 bases and 5 bases, with 13 bases remaining between them. The CDR3 bases are TGTGCCAGCAGTTTACCGAGGGGGATAAACGAGCAGTACTTC. This codes for CASSLPRGINEQYF.

The rearrangement links TRBV25-1 to TRBJ2-7; D not certain. The CDR3 loop spans 12 amino acids. CDR1 is MGHDK, CDR2 SYGVNS, per germline. V gave up 1 base and J gave up 5 bases, with 6 bases separating them. The CDR3 bases are TGTGCCAGCAGTGAATTGGTGAACGAGCAGTACTTC. Translated, it gives CASSELVNEQYF.

This chain links TRBV13 with TRBJ2-1; unclear D gene. Germline V lookup: CDR1 PRHDT, CDR2 FYEKMQ (reference sequence). This CDR3 has 13 amino acids. V was clipped by 5 bases and J by 1 base, with 6 bases between them. Written as DNA, the CDR3 is TGTGCCAGCAGCGGGTTTTCCTACAATGAGCAGTTCTTC. Encoded protein: CASSGFSYNEQFF.

This clone was seen only once. This chain joins TRBV5-8 and TRBJ2-5; unclear D gene. Deletions cut 2 bases from V and 3 bases from J, with 11 bases between. The CDR3 has 14 amino acids. The germline V gene has CDR1 SGHTS and CDR2 YDEGEE. CDR3 residues: CASSLDPFEETQYF. The CDR3 bases are TGTGCCAGCAGCTTAGATCCTTTCGAAGAGACCCAGTACTTC.

The chain is built from TRBV27 and TRBJ2-7; D is unresolved. V was pared by 0 bases and J by 3 bases, with 9 bases between. Germline loops: CDR1 MNHEY, CDR2 SMNVEV (reference sequence). The CDR3 extends over 14 amino acids. This CDR3 is CASSLSGEFYEQYF. The DNA for the CDR3 is TGTGCCAGCAGTTTATCCGGTGAATTCTACGAGCAGTACTTC.

The chain is built from TRBV7-6 and TRBJ1-1; TRBD1 is a possible D gene (6 bases). This CDR3 has 14 amino acids. From germline, CDR1 is SGHVS and CDR2 FNYEAQ. Trimming left V 5 bases short and J 1 base short, with 11 bases between. This CDR3 reads CASSPEGQNTEAFF. As DNA, the CDR3 is TGTGCCAGCAGCCCAGAGGGACAGAACACTGAAGCTTTCTTT.